The 4 T cell receptor beta chains in this list originate from one sample, sequenced in a study of cytomegalovirus exposure and HLA in healthy donors. PCR employed 60 Vbeta and 13 Jbeta primers. Profiled with immunoSEQ multiplex PCR; TCRdb holds only in-frame clones, not every one. The table records about 64,000 clones, 85% of them present only once. Input material: PBMCs. These receptors were obtained from a female donor in good health and CMV-seronegative.

This clone is medium-sized by share. The V gene is TRBV7-9, the J gene TRBJ1-2, with D tentatively TRBD1 (6 bases). This CDR3 spans 15 amino acids. V dropped 1 base and J dropped 4 bases, with 13 bases sitting between them. The germline V gene encodes CDR1 SEHNR and CDR2 FQNEAQ (reference sequence). The CDR3, as DNA: TGTGCCAGCAGCTTAGACCCAGGGGAGATCTATGGCTACACCTTC. This gives the protein CASSLDPGEIYGYTF.

J is TRBJ1-1 and V is TRBV19; 10 bases are shared with TRBD1. Germline CDR1 LNHDA, CDR2 SQIVND (reference sequence). This CDR3 is built from 16 residues. The J segment lost 3 bases and the V segment lost 4 bases, leaving 8 bases of the junction unmatched. Here the CDR3 reads CASSTLRTGGDTEAFF. The CDR3 DNA sequence: TGTGCCAGTAGTACTCTCCGGACAGGGGGTGACACTGAAGCTTTCTTT.

The genes are TRBV6-1 and TRBJ2-7; the D gene is possibly TRBD1 (6 bases). CDR1 MNHNS and CDR2 SASEGT come from the germline V gene. CDR3 length equals 14 residues. V dropped 6 bases and J dropped 7 bases, with 19 bases sitting between them. CDR3 protein: CASSEMGTGPEQYF. CDR3 DNA: TGTGCCAGCAGCGAAATGGGTACAGGGCCGGAGCAGTACTTC.

Comment on this clone: The CDR3 does not close with the conserved phenylalanine or tryptophan, likely indicating a read error. No DNA is shown, since the ends of the CDR3 on it are uncertain; the CDR3 is the one TCRdb lists. The V call is TRBV6-5, the J call TRBJ1-1; the table assigns TRBD1, which was not confirmed against the DNA. Germline CDR1 reads MNHEY; CDR2 reads SVGAGI. The CDR3 length equals 13 residues, ends included. This CDR3 reads CASSLPGHRTIAL.